This T cell receptor (beta chain) is drawn from a study of T-cell reconstitution after alpha-beta-depleted transplantation in children. Remarks on this clonotype: The antigen remains undetermined.

V dropped 2 bases and J dropped 6; count of bases not matched to a gene: 5. The CDR3 runs to 14 residues. Germline V lookup: CDR1 MNHEY, CDR2 SVGAGI. Study-wide points: Alpha-beta T cells about two months after transplant reportedly derived from several hundred expanded graft clones.

Unique molecular identifiers were incorporated during preparation of the TCRbeta library. TCRdb re-called the PCR reads with MiXCR, one entry per CDR3 protein. The sample has roughly 120,000 distinct CDR3 sequences; 20% to 25% are singletons. The sequencing here drew on PBMCs, mostly from graft donor cells, taken 180 days after TCRalphabeta/CD19-depleted stem cell transplant. This chain uses TRBV6-5 with TRBJ2-7; 9 bases match TRBD1. This TCR derives from a male patient between 2 and 9 years old who had a stem cell transplant for chronic granulomatous disease, so the T cells may come from the graft donor. DNA for the CDR3: TGTGCCAGCAGTTACCTGGGACAGGGTGGCGAGCAGTACTTC. Its protein is CASSYLGQGGEQYF.